Each of the 25 T cell receptor beta chains below was sequenced from the same sample in a study of blood T cell repertoires in COVID-19. Profiling relied on immunoSEQ multiplex PCR, and the TCRdb table lists in-frame clones only, not all of them. The table lists some 320,000 clones, approximately 89% of them singletons. The sequenced material came from peripheral blood. These receptors came from a woman aged 50 to 60 who had recovered from COVID-19.

V is TRBV4-3 and J is TRBJ2-7; D is possibly TRBD2 (5 bases). The ends were cut back, 0 bases at V and 7 bases at J, with 16 bases in the middle. The CDR3 is made up of 15 amino acids. In germline, CDR1 is LGHNA, CDR2 YSLEER. As DNA, the CDR3 is TGCGCCAGCAGCCAAGATGTGACCACCCCGGGGGAGCAGTACTTC. It yields the protein CASSQDVTTPGEQYF.

The rearrangement links TRBV30 to TRBJ2-7; D remains unclear. From germline, CDR1 is GTSNPN and CDR2 SVGIG (reference sequence). This CDR3 region has 14 residues. Deletions cut 0 bases from V and 2 bases from J, with 11 bases between. The CDR3 DNA sequence: TGTGCCTGGAGTGTGTCTCTTGGCACCTACGAGCAGTACTTC. Residues: CAWSVSLGTYEQYF.

The chain carries TRBV6-5 and TRBJ1-3; a weak D match, TRBD1 (6 bases). The length of the CDR3 is 15 residues. CDR1 is MNHEY and CDR2 is SVGAGI in the germline V gene. V lost 4 bases and J 1 base, leaving 11 bases between the germline ends. CDR3 sequence reads: CASSSNRASGNTIYF. CDR3 coding DNA: TGTGCCAGCAGTTCAAACAGGGCATCTGGAAACACCATATATTTT.

The chain combines TRBV12-3 or TRBV12-4 with TRBJ1-1; a possible D gene is TRBD1 (6 bases). The CDR3 has 13 residues. V lost 1 base to trimming and J lost 6 bases, with 9 bases between them. The chain's CDR3 is CASSLVEGAEAFF. As DNA, the CDR3 is TGTGCCAGCAGTTTAGTAGAGGGGGCTGAAGCTTTCTTT.

The chain combines TRBV11-2 with TRBJ2-1; possible D gene TRBD1, 5 bases. This CDR3 has 14 residues. Trimming took 2 bases from V and 7 from J, leaving 12 bases between them. Germline CDR1 and CDR2: SGHAT and FQNNGV. The CDR3 sequence is CASSLISGPNEQFF. For the CDR3, the DNA is TGTGCCAGCAGCTTAATTTCAGGGCCGAATGAGCAGTTCTTC.

The CDR3 here is CASSLGQGGGTDTQYF. The CDR3 coding sequence is TGTGCCAGCAGCTTAGGTCAGGGGGGCGGAACGGATACGCAGTATTTT. J is TRBJ2-3 and V is TRBV11-3; possible D gene TRBD1, 7 bases. Trimming stripped 1 base from V and 6 bases from J, with 17 bases between. CDR3 length: 16 amino acids. Germline CDR1 reads SGHNT; CDR2 reads YENEEA.

This chain joins TRBV5-6 and TRBJ2-7; a weak D match, TRBD2 (6 bases). Germline CDR1 and CDR2: SGHDT and YYEEEE. V was pared by 4 bases and J by 2 bases, with 16 bases between. This CDR3 spans 15 amino acids. CDR3 sequence reads: CASSMRGEITYEQYF. In nucleotides, the CDR3 is TGTGCCAGCAGCATGCGGGGAGAGATTACCTACGAGCAGTACTTC. The variable domain in full, completed from reference TRBV5-6 and TRBJ2-7, reads DAGVTQSPTHLIKTRGQQVTLRCSPKSGHDTVSWYQQALGQGPQFIFQYYEEEERQRGNFPDRFSGHQFPNYSSELNVNALLLGDSALYLCASSMRGEITYEQYFGPGTRLTVT.

This clone showed up just a few times. The rearrangement joins TRBV7-9 to TRBJ1-2; 7 bases fit TRBD1. Germline V lookup: CDR1 SEHNR, CDR2 FQNEAQ (reference sequence). V gave up 5 bases and J gave up 6 bases; unmatched junction bases: 3. This CDR3 has 12 amino acids. The chain's CDR3 is CASSQGGHGYTF. Here the CDR3 DNA reads TGTGCCAGCAGCCAGGGGGGCCATGGCTACACCTTC.

This clone was recorded once. The rearrangement joins TRBV7-9 to TRBJ1-1, with D possibly TRBD1 on 6 matching bases. V was shortened by 5 bases and J by 10 bases, with 26 bases between the two germline ends. The CDR3 is made up of 16 amino acids. Germline V gene data show CDR1 as SEHNR and CDR2 as FQNEAQ (reference sequence). CDR3 in amino acids: CASSTRTESNTEGAFF. DNA of the CDR3: TGTGCCAGCAGCACGCGGACAGAATCGAACACTGAAGGAGCTTTCTTT.

The chain recombines TRBV4-2 with TRBJ2-3; 11 bases align to TRBD2. The CDR3 totals 16 residues. V shed 1 base, J shed 8 bases, and the junction held 8 bases outside the gene matches. Germline assignment: CDR1 LGHNA and CDR2 YNFKEQ. The chain's CDR3 is CASSQGLAGGHGTQYF. CDR3 nucleotide sequence: TGTGCCAGCAGCCAAGGGCTAGCGGGAGGACATGGTACGCAGTATTTT.

On this clone itself: At the DNA level, this CDR3 is encoded by other sequences in the same sample as well. The chain couples TRBV5-1 to TRBJ2-3; no firm D call. Deletions cut 0 bases from V and 2 bases from J, with 7 bases between. The CDR3 is 14 residues long. Germline CDR1 SGHRS, CDR2 YFSETQ. CDR3 residues: CASSLGQDTDTQYF. CDR3 coding DNA: TGCGCCAGCAGCTTGGGGCAGGACACAGATACGCAGTATTTT.

The chain joins TRBV30 to TRBJ1-4, with D perhaps matching TRBD1 (5 bases). Trimming took 3 bases from V and 0 from J, leaving 8 bases between them. The CDR3 totals 14 residues. Germline values: CDR1 GTSNPN, CDR2 SVGIG (reference sequence). CDR3 sequence: CAWRVTATNEKLFF. In DNA form, the CDR3 reads TGTGCCTGGAGGGTGACAGCAACTAATGAAAAACTGTTTTTT.

The chain uses TRBV4-1 and TRBJ2-7; 13 bases are shared with TRBD2. The CDR3 length is 18 residues. CDR1 MGHRA and CDR2 YSYEKL come from the germline V gene. V was clipped by 6 bases and J by 3 bases; unmatched bases: 14. Here the CDR3 reads CASSPKTSGRSGFYEQYF. DNA of the CDR3: TGCGCCAGCAGTCCGAAGACTAGCGGGAGGTCGGGTTTCTACGAGCAGTACTTC.

The genes are TRBV4-3 and TRBJ1-4; 7 nucleotides align to TRBD1. V lost 4 bases, J lost 7 bases, and 6 bases stayed unmatched. Germline V gene sequence: CDR1 LGHNA, CDR2 YSLEER. CDR3 length: 14 residues. CDR3 amino acids: CASSRAGTAEKLFF. The DNA for the CDR3 is TGCGCCAGCAGCCGGGCAGGGACAGCTGAAAAACTGTTTTTT.

A word on this clone: Other DNA sequences in the sample encode the same CDR3. The chain links TRBV5-1 to TRBJ2-3, with unresolved D. The CDR3 has 15 amino acids. Germline CDR1 and CDR2: SGHRS and YFSETQ. V was cut by 0 bases and J by 0 bases, with 8 bases left in between. The CDR3 nucleotides are TGCGCCAGCAGCTTGGAAGCCGGTAGCACAGATACGCAGTATTTT. Translating it yields CASSLEAGSTDTQYF.

This sequence joins TRBV5-4 and TRBJ2-5; 7 bases line up with TRBD1. The CDR3 spans 13 residues. The germline V gene encodes CDR1 SGHNT and CDR2 YYREEE (reference sequence). Trimming cost V 4 bases and J 4 bases; bases outside gene matches: 4. The CDR3 spells CASSVDRLETQYF. The CDR3 DNA follows: TGTGCCAGCAGCGTGGACAGGTTAGAGACCCAGTACTTC.

The chain recombines TRBV10-3 with TRBJ1-2; D uncertain. This CDR3 comprises 13 residues. The germline gives CDR1 ENHRY, CDR2 SYGVKD. Trimming removed 3 bases at V and 4 bases at J, with 9 bases between. The CDR3 here is CAISEEGSYGYTF. The CDR3 DNA is TGTGCCATCAGTGAAGAGGGATCCTATGGCTACACCTTC.

The CDR3 reads CASSLAGQLQGEQFF. The CDR3 DNA reads as TGTGCCAGCAGCTTAGCGGGACAGCTCCAAGGGGAGCAGTTCTTC. The V call is TRBV7-9, the J call TRBJ2-1; 7 bases are shared with TRBD1. Germline CDR1 SEHNR, CDR2 FQNEAQ (reference sequence). CDR3 length: 15 residues. Unmatched junction bases numbered 9, after V lost 0 bases and J lost 10 bases.

V is TRBV6-5 and J is TRBJ1-2, with TRBD1 identical over 8 bases. The V gene end was trimmed by 2 bases and the J gene end by 3 bases; junction bases not matched to a gene: 8. This CDR3 is built from 16 residues. CDR1 and CDR2 from the germline V gene are MNHEY and SVGAGI. The CDR3 reads CASSYLLPTGDYGYTF. In nucleotides, the CDR3 is TGTGCCAGCAGTTACCTCCTGCCGACAGGGGACTATGGCTACACCTTC.

The gene calls are TRBV7-6 and TRBJ2-7; 7 nucleotides line up with TRBD2. With V trimmed by 0 bases and J by 1 base, 6 bases remained unmatched. CDR1 and CDR2 from the germline V gene are SGHVS and FNYEAQ. The CDR3 consists of 16 residues. In nucleotides, the CDR3 is TGTGCCAGCAGCTTAGCTGATAGCGGGCGATCCTACGAGCAGTACTTC. Its translation is CASSLADSGRSYEQYF.

The chain joins TRBV4-1 to TRBJ1-6; the match to TRBD1 covers 9 bases. This CDR3 region has 15 residues. The J segment lost 7 bases and the V segment lost 0 bases, leaving 1 base of the junction unmatched. Germline V gives CDR1 MGHRA, CDR2 YSYEKL. The CDR3 loop reads CASSQEGQGNSPLHF. The DNA for the CDR3 is TGCGCCAGCAGCCAAGAGGGACAGGGAAATTCACCCCTCCACTTT.

With respect to this clone: The sample carries other DNA sequences with the same CDR3. The chain couples TRBV29-1 to TRBJ1-2; 10 bases map to TRBD1. The CDR3 is 13 amino acids. V trimming: 2 bases; J trimming: 7 bases; junction bases outside the gene matches: 4. Germline V gene sequence: CDR1 SQVTM, CDR2 ANQGSEA. The CDR3 loop is CSVERDRGRGYTF. The CDR3 DNA reads as TGCAGCGTTGAAAGGGACAGGGGTCGTGGCTACACCTTC. The whole variable domain, filled in from reference TRBV29-1 and TRBJ1-2, reads SAVISQKPSRDICQRGTSLTIQCQVDSQVTMMFWYRQQPGQSLTLIATANQGSEATYESGFVIDKFPISRPNLTFSTLTVSNMSPEDSSIYLCSVERDRGRGYTFGSGTRLTVV.

This chain uses TRBV18 with TRBJ1-5; D is undetermined. With 8 bases removed from V and 0 bases from J, the gap between germline ends came to 11 bases. Germline-derived CDR1 and CDR2 are KGHSH and LQKENI. CDR3 length equals 14 residues. As DNA, the CDR3 is TGTGCCAGCGACGCACAGAGTAGCAATCAGCCCCAGCATTTT. This sequence encodes CASDAQSSNQPQHF.

The J gene is TRBJ2-7, the V gene TRBV27; 13 bases match TRBD2. The CDR3 loop spans 15 amino acids. With 7 bases clipped from V and 4 bases from J, the junction kept 7 bases outside the gene matches. Germline CDR1 is MNHEY and CDR2 is SMNVEV (reference sequence). For the CDR3, the DNA is TGTGCCAGCAATACTGCGACTAGCGGGAGGTACGAGCAGTACTTC. Protein: CASNTATSGRYEQYF.

V gene TRBV29-1 combines with J gene TRBJ1-5; the D is unclear. The V gene lost 4 bases and the J gene lost 5 bases, with 9 bases spanning the gap. This CDR3 spans 12 amino acids. From germline, CDR1 is SQVTM and CDR2 ANQGSEA. The CDR3 nucleotides are TGCAGCGTTGGTGGCATTGATCAGCCCCAGCATTTT. It encodes CSVGGIDQPQHF.